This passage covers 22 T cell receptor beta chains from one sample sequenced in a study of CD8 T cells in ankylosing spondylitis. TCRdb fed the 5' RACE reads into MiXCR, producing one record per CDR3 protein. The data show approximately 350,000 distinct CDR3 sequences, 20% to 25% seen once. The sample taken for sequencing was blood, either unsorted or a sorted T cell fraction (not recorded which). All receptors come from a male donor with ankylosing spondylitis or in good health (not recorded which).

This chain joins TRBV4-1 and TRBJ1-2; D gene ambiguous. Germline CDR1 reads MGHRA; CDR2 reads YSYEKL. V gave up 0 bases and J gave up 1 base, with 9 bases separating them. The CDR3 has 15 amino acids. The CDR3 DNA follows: TGCGCCAGCAGCCAAGATCGGAACAGTAACTATGGCTACACCTTC. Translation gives CASSQDRNSNYGYTF.

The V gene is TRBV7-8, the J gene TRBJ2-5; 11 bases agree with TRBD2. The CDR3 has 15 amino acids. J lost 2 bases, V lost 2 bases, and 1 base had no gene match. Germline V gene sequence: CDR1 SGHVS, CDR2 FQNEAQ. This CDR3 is CASSLIAGGQETQYF. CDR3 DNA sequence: TGTGCCAGCAGCTTAATAGCGGGGGGGCAAGAGACCCAGTACTTC.

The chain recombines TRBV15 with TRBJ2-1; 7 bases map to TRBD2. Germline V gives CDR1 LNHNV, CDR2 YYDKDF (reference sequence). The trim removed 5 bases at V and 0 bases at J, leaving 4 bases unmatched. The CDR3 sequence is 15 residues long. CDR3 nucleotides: TGTGCCACCAGCCTGCGGGGGACCTCCTACAATGAGCAGTTCTTC. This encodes CATSLRGTSYNEQFF.

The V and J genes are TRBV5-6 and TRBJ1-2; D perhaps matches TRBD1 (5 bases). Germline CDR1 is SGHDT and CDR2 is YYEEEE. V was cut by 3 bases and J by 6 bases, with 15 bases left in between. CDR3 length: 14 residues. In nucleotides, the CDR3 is TGTGCCAGCAGCTGGGGATTGGGGCAGGATGGCTACACCTTC. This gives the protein CASSWGLGQDGYTF.

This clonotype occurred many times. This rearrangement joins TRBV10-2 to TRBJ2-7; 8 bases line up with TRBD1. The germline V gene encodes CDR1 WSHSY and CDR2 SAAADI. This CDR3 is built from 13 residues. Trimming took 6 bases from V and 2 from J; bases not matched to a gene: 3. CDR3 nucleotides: TGCGCCAGCAGAGGACAGGGAACCTACGAGCAGTACTTC. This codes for CASRGQGTYEQYF.

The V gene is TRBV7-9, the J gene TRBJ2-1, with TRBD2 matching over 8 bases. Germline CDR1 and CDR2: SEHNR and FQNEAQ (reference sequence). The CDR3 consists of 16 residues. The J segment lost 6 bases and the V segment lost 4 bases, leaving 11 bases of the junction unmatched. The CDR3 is CASSSPRAGVVNEQFF. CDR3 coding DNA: TGTGCCAGCAGCTCACCTCGAGCGGGGGTGGTCAATGAGCAGTTCTTC.

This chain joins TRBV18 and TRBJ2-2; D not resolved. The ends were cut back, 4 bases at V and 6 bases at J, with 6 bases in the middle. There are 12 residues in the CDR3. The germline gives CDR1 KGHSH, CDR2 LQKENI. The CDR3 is CASSHEAGELFF. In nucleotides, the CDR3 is TGTGCCAGCTCACACGAGGCCGGGGAGCTGTTTTTT.

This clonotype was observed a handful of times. The CDR3 DNA sequence: TGCAGGACTAATGAGCAGTTCTTC. Its translation is CRTNEQFF. The V gene is TRBV20-1, the J gene TRBJ2-1; D ambiguous. Germline-derived CDR1 and CDR2 are DFQATT and SNEGSKA (reference sequence). This CDR3 has 8 amino acids.

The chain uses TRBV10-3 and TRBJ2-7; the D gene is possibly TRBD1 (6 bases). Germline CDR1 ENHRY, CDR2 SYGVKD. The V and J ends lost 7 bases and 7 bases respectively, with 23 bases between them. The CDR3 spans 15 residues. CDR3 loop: CAINPRQAPPEEQYF. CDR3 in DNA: TGTGCCATCAACCCTAGACAGGCCCCACCCGAGGAGCAGTACTTC.

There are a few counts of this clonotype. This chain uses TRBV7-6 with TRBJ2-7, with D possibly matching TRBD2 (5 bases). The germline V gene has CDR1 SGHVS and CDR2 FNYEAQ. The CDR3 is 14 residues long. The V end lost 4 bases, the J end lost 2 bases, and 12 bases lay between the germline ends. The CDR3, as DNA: TGTGCCAGCAGCTCCGGGATTTCCCCCTACGAGCAGTACTTC. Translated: CASSSGISPYEQYF. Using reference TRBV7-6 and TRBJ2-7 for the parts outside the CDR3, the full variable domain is GAGVSQSPRYKVTKRGQDVALRCDPISGHVSLYWYRQALGQGPEFLTYFNYEAQQDKSGLPNDRFSAERPEGSISTLTIQRTEQRDSAMYRCASSSGISPYEQYFGPGTRLTVT.

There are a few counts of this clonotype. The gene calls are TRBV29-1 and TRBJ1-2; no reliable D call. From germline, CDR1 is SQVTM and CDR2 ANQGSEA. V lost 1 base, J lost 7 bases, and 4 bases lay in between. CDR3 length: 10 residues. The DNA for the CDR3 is TGCAGCGTTGAAGTCGGTGGCTACACCTTC. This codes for CSVEVGGYTF.

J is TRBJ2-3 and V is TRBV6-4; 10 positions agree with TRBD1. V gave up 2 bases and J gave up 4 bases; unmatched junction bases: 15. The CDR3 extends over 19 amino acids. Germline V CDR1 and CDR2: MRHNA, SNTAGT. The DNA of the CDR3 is TGTGCCAGCAGTGACCCTCCGGGACAGGGGCCCGTGGGGTCAGATACGCAGTATTTT. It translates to CASSDPPGQGPVGSDTQYF.

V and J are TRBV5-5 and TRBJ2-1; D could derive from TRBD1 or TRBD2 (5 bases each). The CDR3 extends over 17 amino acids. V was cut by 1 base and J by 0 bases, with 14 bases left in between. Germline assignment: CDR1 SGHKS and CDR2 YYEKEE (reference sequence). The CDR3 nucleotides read TGTGCCAGCAGCTTGAGGGACCCTATAGACTCCTACAATGAGCAGTTCTTC. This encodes CASSLRDPIDSYNEQFF.

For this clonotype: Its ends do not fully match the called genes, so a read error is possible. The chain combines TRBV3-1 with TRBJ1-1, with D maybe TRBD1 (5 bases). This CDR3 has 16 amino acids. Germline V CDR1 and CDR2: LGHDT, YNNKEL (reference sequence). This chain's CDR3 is CASSPSPGDPNTEALF. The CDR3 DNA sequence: TGTGCCAGCAGCCCCTCTCCGGGGGACCCGAACACTGAAGCTCTCTTT.

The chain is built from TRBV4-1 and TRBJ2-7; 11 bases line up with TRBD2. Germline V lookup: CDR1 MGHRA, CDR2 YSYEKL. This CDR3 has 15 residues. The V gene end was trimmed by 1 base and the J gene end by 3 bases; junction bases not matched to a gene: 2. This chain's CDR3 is CASSQGTSGGYEQYF. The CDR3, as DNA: TGCGCCAGCAGCCAAGGAACTAGCGGGGGCTACGAGCAGTACTTC.

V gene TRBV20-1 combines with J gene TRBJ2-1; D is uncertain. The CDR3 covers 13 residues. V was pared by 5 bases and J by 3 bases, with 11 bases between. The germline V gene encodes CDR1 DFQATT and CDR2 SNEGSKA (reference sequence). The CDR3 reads CSASAFDYNEQFF. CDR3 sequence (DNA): TGCAGTGCTTCGGCCTTCGACTACAATGAGCAGTTCTTC.

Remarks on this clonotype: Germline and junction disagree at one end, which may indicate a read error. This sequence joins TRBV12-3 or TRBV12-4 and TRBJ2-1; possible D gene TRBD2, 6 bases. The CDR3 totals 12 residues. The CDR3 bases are TGTGCCAGCGGTTTCGAGCGGGCAATGAAGCTCTTC. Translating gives CASGFERAMKLF.

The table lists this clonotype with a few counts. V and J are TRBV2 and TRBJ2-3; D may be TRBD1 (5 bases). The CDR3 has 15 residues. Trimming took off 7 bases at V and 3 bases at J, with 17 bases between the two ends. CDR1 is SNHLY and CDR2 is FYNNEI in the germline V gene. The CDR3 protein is CASNPRQFVTDTQYF. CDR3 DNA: TGTGCCAGCAACCCCAGACAGTTTGTTACAGATACGCAGTATTTT. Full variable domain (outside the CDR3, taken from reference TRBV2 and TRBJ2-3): EPEVTQTPSHQVTQMGQEVILRCVPISNHLYFYWYRQILGQKVEFLVSFYNNEISEKSEIFDDQFSVERPDGSNFTLKIRSTKLEDSAMYFCASNPRQFVTDTQYFGPGTRLTVL.

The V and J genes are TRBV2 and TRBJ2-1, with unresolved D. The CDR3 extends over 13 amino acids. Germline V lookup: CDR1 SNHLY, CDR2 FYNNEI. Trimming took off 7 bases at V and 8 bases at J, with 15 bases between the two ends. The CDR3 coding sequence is TGTGCCAGCACGGCCTACCGGGCCGATGAGCAGTTCTTC. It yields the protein CASTAYRADEQFF.

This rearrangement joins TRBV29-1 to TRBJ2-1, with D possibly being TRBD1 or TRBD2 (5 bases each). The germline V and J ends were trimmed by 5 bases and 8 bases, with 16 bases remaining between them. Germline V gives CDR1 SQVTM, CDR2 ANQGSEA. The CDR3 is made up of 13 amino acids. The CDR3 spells CSVNPGAWDEQFF. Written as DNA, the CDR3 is TGCAGCGTTAACCCCGGGGCTTGGGATGAGCAGTTCTTC.

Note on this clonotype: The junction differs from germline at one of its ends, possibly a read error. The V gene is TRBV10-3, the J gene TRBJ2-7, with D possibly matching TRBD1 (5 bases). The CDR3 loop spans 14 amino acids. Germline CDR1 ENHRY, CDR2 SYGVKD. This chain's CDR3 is CAISEPDSSYEQCF. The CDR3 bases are TGTGCCATCAGTGAGCCAGACAGTTCCTACGAGCAGTGCTTC.

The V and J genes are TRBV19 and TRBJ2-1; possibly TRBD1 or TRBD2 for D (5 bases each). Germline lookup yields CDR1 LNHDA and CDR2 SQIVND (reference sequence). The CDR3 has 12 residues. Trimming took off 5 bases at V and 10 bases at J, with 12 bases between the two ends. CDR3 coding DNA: TGTGCCAGTAGTCGAGCCGGGGCGGAGCAGTTCTTC. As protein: CASSRAGAEQFF.